Listed here are 25 T cell receptor beta chains from one sample, sequenced in a study of T cells after yellow fever vaccination. TCRdb passed the 5' RACE reads through MiXCR, listing each CDR3 protein once. The top ten hold 15% to 20% of the sample, which has 350,000 to 550,000 distinct CDR3 sequences, roughly a sixth seen once. The sequenced sample was PBMCs, obtained before the yellow fever booster vaccination. The receptors were gathered from a man younger than 35 who received the YFV17D yellow fever vaccine.

This clonotype was seen more than once but under ten times. The chain recombines TRBV20-1 with TRBJ2-1, with TRBD2 matching 11 bases. The V segment lost 5 bases and the J segment 8 bases; nucleotides outside the gene matches: 11. The CDR3 covers 15 residues. Germline values: CDR1 DFQATT, CDR2 SNEGSKA (reference sequence). The CDR3: CSAPLSGGATHEQFF. The CDR3 DNA reads as TGCAGTGCTCCACTTAGCGGGGGGGCCACCCATGAGCAGTTCTTC.

The chain employs TRBV7-9 and TRBJ2-3, with D unclear. Germline CDR1 reads SEHNR; CDR2 reads FQNEAQ (reference sequence). The V gene lost 7 bases and the J gene lost 2 bases, with 13 bases spanning the gap. This CDR3 has 14 amino acids. For the CDR3, the DNA is TGTGCCAGCATCCTAGGGCAGACCACAGATACGCAGTATTTT. It is translated as CASILGQTTDTQYF.

This sequence joins TRBV5-4 and TRBJ2-3; 7 bases fit TRBD2. This CDR3 has 14 residues. V was clipped by 9 bases and J by 1 base; unmatched bases: 8. The germline CDR1 and CDR2 sequences are SGHNT and YYREEE (reference sequence). The CDR3 spells CATSGGRGTDTQYF. CDR3 DNA sequence: TGTGCCACCTCGGGGGGTCGGGGCACAGATACGCAGTATTTT.

This clonotype was observed many times. The chain links TRBV2 to TRBJ1-3; D remains unclear. The germline V and J ends were trimmed by 1 base and 0 bases, with 1 base remaining between them. Germline V gene sequence: CDR1 SNHLY, CDR2 FYNNEI. The CDR3 spans 13 residues. The CDR3 loop is CASSEGSGNTIYF. In nucleotides, the CDR3 is TGTGCCAGCAGTGAAGGCTCTGGAAACACCATATATTTT.

The genes are TRBV7-3 and TRBJ2-3, with a tentative D call TRBD2 (7 bases). The V gene's germline CDR1 is SGHTA and CDR2 FQGTGA. The CDR3 contains 15 residues. Trimming left V 8 bases short and J 4 bases short, with 19 bases between. The CDR3 bases are TGTGCCAGCTCACCATCTGGAGGGGGGGCAGATACGCAGTATTTT. Its protein product is CASSPSGGGADTQYF.

This clonotype was counted a few times. V and J are TRBV29-1 and TRBJ2-5; tentatively, D is TRBD1 (5 bases). The CDR3 length is 16 residues. Trimming stripped 0 bases from V and 1 base from J, with 15 bases between. Looked up from germline, CDR1 is SQVTM and CDR2 is ANQGSEA. The CDR3 DNA sequence: TGCAGCGTTGAAGATCTCGGTCATGGGGCCCAAGAGACCCAGTACTTC. Residues: CSVEDLGHGAQETQYF.

This clonotype was recorded a few times. The rearrangement uses TRBV5-1 and TRBJ1-3, with TRBD1 as a possible D gene (6 bases). The CDR3 has 14 amino acids. Germline CDR1 is SGHRS and CDR2 is YFSETQ. The germline V and J ends were trimmed by 3 bases and 4 bases, with 11 bases remaining between them. The CDR3 DNA reads as TGCGCCAGCAGCTCCCTCGGACAGGGAAACACCATATATTTT. Its protein is CASSSLGQGNTIYF.

This rearrangement joins TRBV12-3 or TRBV12-4 to TRBJ2-2; D uncertain. The CDR3 runs 14 residues. The ends were cut back, 3 bases at V and 5 bases at J, with 10 bases in the middle. The CDR3 DNA is TGTGCCAGCAGTTTTAGTTTCCGGACCGGGGAGCTGTTTTTT. It codes for CASSFSFRTGELFF.

This clonotype was picked up a small number of times. The chain combines TRBV5-1 with TRBJ2-6, with TRBD1 matching over 7 bases. CDR3 length equals 14 residues. The V and J ends lost 5 bases and 2 bases, in that order; junction bases with no gene match: 1. Germline V lookup: CDR1 SGHRS, CDR2 YFSETQ. For the CDR3, the DNA is TGCGCCAGCAGTACAGGGGCTGGGGCCAACGTCCTGACTTTC. It codes for CASSTGAGANVLTF.

This clonotype showed up just a few times. The chain employs TRBV4-3 and TRBJ1-2, with a tentative D call TRBD1 (5 bases). Germline assignment: CDR1 LGHNA and CDR2 YSLEER. V lost 0 bases, J lost 4 bases, and 24 bases lay in between. The CDR3 runs to 19 residues. The CDR3 coding sequence is TGCGCCAGCAGCCAAGATGACTTTGGCAGGGCGGGGTTCAGCTATGGCTACACCTTC. Translation: CASSQDDFGRAGFSYGYTF.

The chain uses TRBV6-5 and TRBJ2-2; 11 positions match TRBD2. The CDR3 covers 16 residues. Germline V gene data show CDR1 as MNHEY and CDR2 as SVGAGI. With V trimmed by 5 bases and J by 4 bases, 6 bases remained unmatched. The CDR3 sequence: CASSPSGGQRTGELFF. The CDR3 DNA sequence: TGTGCCAGCAGTCCTAGCGGGGGGCAGCGCACCGGGGAGCTGTTTTTT.

This clonotype was detected only a few times. The rearrangement links TRBV28 to TRBJ1-5; D may be TRBD1 (5 bases). Germline lookup yields CDR1 MDHEN and CDR2 SYDVKM. Trimming took off 9 bases at V and 2 bases at J, with 20 bases between the two ends. The CDR3 is made up of 16 amino acids. CDR3 coding DNA: TGTGCCAGTCTGAGAGGGAGGGGCAAGGGCAATCAGCCCCAGCATTTT. It yields the protein CASLRGRGKGNQPQHF.

A few counts support this clonotype. This chain's CDR3 is CASTPGAYSYEQYV. The CDR3 DNA reads as TGTGCCAGCACCCCGGGGGCTTACTCCTACGAGCAGTACGTC. This chain connects TRBV7-2 to TRBJ2-7; D possibly uses TRBD1 or TRBD2 (6 bases each). Trimming took 7 bases from V and 0 from J, leaving 13 bases between them. CDR3 length: 14 amino acids. Germline V lookup: CDR1 SGHTA, CDR2 FQGNSA.

The chain links TRBV5-6 to TRBJ1-2, with D tentatively TRBD1 (5 bases). Trimming stripped 0 bases from V and 4 bases from J, with 13 bases between. Germline V gives CDR1 SGHDT, CDR2 YYEEEE. This CDR3 spans 15 amino acids. Here the CDR3 reads CASSLAQGFSYGYTF. CDR3 coding DNA: TGTGCCAGCAGCTTGGCTCAGGGATTTAGCTATGGCTACACCTTC.

This clonotype occurred a few times. The chain links TRBV7-6 to TRBJ2-2; 7 bases align to TRBD1. Germline CDR1 SGHVS, CDR2 FNYEAQ. V lost 5 bases, J lost 6 bases, and 6 bases stayed unmatched. This CDR3 region has 14 residues. CDR3 coding DNA: TGTGCCAGCAGCCATGGACAGGTCTCCGGGGAGCTGTTTTTT. Residues: CASSHGQVSGELFF.

This chain joins TRBV7-2 and TRBJ1-2, with 9 bases that match TRBD1. CDR1 SGHTA and CDR2 FQGNSA come from the germline V gene. Losses at the gene ends were 5 bases for V and 6 bases for J; bases not matched to a gene: 4. The CDR3 totals 13 residues. The CDR3 protein is CASSIGQGHGYTF. CDR3 DNA: TGTGCCAGCAGCATCGGACAGGGGCATGGCTACACCTTC.

The table lists this clonotype with a few counts. The chain employs TRBV7-6 and TRBJ1-1, with 8 nucleotides matching TRBD1. CDR3 size: 17 residues. Germline-derived CDR1 and CDR2 are SGHVS and FNYEAQ. The V segment lost 4 bases and the J segment 8 bases; nucleotides outside the gene matches: 18. The CDR3 protein is CASSSETGVVTPSEAFF. The CDR3 nucleotides read TGTGCCAGCAGCTCCGAGACAGGGGTTGTAACCCCTTCCGAAGCTTTCTTT. The entire variable domain, with the rest obtained from reference TRBV7-6 and TRBJ1-1, is as follows: GAGVSQSPRYKVTKRGQDVALRCDPISGHVSLYWYRQALGQGPEFLTYFNYEAQQDKSGLPNDRFSAERPEGSISTLTIQRTEQRDSAMYRCASSSETGVVTPSEAFFGQGTRLTVV.

This clonotype occurred a few times. The chain combines TRBV7-8 with TRBJ2-3, with D possibly TRBD1 on 5 matching bases. The CDR3 runs to 14 residues. Germline V CDR1 and CDR2: SGHVS, FQNEAQ. Deletions cut 6 bases from V and 3 bases from J, with 13 bases between. CDR3 residues: CASSPGSATDTQYF. The CDR3 DNA reads TGTGCCAGCAGTCCAGGGTCGGCAACAGATACGCAGTATTTT.

This clonotype was picked up many times. V gene TRBV20-1 combines with J gene TRBJ2-1, with a possible D match to TRBD2 (6 bases). Germline CDR1 and CDR2: DFQATT and SNEGSKA (reference sequence). V was cut by 3 bases and J by 3 bases, with 12 bases left in between. This CDR3 has 14 residues. CDR3 sequence reads: CSASGTAYYNEQFF. CDR3 sequence (DNA): TGCAGTGCTAGTGGGACTGCATACTACAATGAGCAGTTCTTC.

V and J are TRBV5-1 and TRBJ2-2; no clear D. The CDR3 runs to 14 residues. CDR1 is SGHRS, CDR2 YFSETQ, per germline. V was cut by 6 bases and J by 6 bases, with 15 bases left in between. The CDR3 DNA reads as TGCGCCAGCAAGGGCCGGGTGGGTCCCGGGGAGCTGTTTTTT. This gives the protein CASKGRVGPGELFF.

This clonotype was detected only a few times. The chain recombines TRBV5-1 with TRBJ2-3; TRBD2 matches at 7 bases. Unmatched junction bases numbered 10, after V lost 7 bases and J lost 2 bases. Germline loops: CDR1 SGHRS, CDR2 YFSETQ. The CDR3 spans 15 residues. The CDR3 here is CASSTRLADTDTQYF. The CDR3, as DNA: TGCGCCAGCTCGACAAGACTAGCCGACACAGATACGCAGTATTTT.

CDR3 region: CSARDRRGSSYEQYF. CDR3 in DNA: TGCAGTGCTAGAGATCGCAGGGGTAGCTCCTACGAGCAGTACTTC. V and J are TRBV20-1 and TRBJ2-7; the D gene is possibly TRBD1 (6 bases). Per the germline V gene, CDR1 is DFQATT and CDR2 is SNEGSKA (reference sequence). The CDR3 totals 15 residues. V lost 0 bases and J 0 bases, leaving 12 bases between the germline ends.

This clonotype appeared a few times. The rearrangement links TRBV7-3 to TRBJ1-1; TRBD1 matches 8 bases. Germline V lookup: CDR1 SGHTA, CDR2 FQGTGA. This CDR3 contains 13 residues. V shed 3 bases, J shed 6 bases, and the junction held 3 bases outside the gene matches. CDR3 bases: TGTGCCAGCAGCTTCGGACAGGGTTCTGAAGCTTTCTTT. Translation: CASSFGQGSEAFF. Using reference TRBV7-3 and TRBJ1-1 for the parts outside the CDR3, the full variable domain is GAGVSQTPSNKVTEKGKYVELRCDPISGHTALYWYRQSLGQGPEFLIYFQGTGAADDSGLPNDRFFAVRPEGSVSTLKIQRTERGDSAVYLCASSFGQGSEAFFGQGTRLTVV.

The chain is built from TRBV19 and TRBJ2-1; a weak D match, TRBD2 (7 bases). Per the germline V gene, CDR1 is LNHDA and CDR2 is SQIVND (reference sequence). The CDR3 spans 15 residues. The V end lost 5 bases, the J end lost 4 bases, and 15 bases lay between the germline ends. The CDR3 DNA reads TGTGCCAGTAGTCCCCTAAGGGGGGGATACAATGAGCAGTTCTTC. Residues: CASSPLRGGYNEQFF.

Here the CDR3 DNA reads TGTGCCAGCAGTTCCCGGGACAGGGCCTACGAGCAGTACTTC. Its translation is CASSSRDRAYEQYF. The chain has TRBV12-3 or TRBV12-4 and TRBJ2-7, with 9 bases identical to TRBD1. V lost 4 bases and J lost 2; bases outside the gene matches: 3. CDR3 size: 14 residues.